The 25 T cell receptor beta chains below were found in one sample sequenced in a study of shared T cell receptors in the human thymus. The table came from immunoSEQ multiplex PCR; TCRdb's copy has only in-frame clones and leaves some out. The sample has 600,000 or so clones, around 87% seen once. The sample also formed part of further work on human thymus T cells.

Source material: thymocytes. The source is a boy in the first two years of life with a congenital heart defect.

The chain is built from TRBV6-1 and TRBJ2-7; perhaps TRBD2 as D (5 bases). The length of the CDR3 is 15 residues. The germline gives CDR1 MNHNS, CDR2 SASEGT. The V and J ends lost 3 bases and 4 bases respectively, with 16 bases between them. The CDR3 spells CASSERAPPVYEQYF. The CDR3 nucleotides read TGTGCCAGCAGTGAGAGGGCCCCTCCAGTTTACGAGCAGTACTTC.

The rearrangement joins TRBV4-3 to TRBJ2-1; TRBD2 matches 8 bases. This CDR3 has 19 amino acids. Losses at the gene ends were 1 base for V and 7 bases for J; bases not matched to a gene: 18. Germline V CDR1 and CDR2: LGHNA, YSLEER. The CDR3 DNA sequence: TGCGCCAGCAGCCAAGCCCTAGGGGATAGCGGGGACCTCGGGAATGAGCAGTTCTTC. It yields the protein CASSQALGDSGDLGNEQFF.

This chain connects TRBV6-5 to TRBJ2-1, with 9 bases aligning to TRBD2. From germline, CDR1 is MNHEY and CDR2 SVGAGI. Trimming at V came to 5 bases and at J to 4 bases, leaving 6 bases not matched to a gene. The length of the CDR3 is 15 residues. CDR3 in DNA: TGTGCCAGCAGTGGCGGGGGGGAATCTTACAATGAGCAGTTCTTC. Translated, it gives CASSGGGESYNEQFF.

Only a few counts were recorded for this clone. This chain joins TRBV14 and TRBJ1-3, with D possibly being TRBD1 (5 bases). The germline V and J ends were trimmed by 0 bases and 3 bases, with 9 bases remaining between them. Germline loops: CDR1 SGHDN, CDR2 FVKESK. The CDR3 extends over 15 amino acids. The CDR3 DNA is TGTGCCAGCAGCCAAGACGGGGGGGTTGGAAACACCATATATTTT. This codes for CASSQDGGVGNTIYF.

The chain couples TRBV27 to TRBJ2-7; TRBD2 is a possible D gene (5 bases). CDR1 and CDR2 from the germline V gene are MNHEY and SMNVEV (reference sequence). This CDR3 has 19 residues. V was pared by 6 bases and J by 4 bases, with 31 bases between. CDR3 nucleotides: TGTGCCAGCAGCCGTACCGGCCCTGCCGCGGGTCGGCGGCTATACGAGCAGTACTTC. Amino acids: CASSRTGPAAGRRLYEQYF.

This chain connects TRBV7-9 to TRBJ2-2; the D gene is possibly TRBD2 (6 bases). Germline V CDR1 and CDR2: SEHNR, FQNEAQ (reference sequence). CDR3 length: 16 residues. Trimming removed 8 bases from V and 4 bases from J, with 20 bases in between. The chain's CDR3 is CASRPPVGGATGELFF. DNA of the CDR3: TGTGCCAGCCGCCCTCCCGTCGGGGGTGCCACCGGGGAGCTGTTTTTT.

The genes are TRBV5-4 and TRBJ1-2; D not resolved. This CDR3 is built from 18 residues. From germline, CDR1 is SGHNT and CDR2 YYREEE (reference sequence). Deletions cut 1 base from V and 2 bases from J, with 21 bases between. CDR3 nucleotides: TGTGCCAGCAGCTTGCACCATTCCGGGGTGGGAAGGAACTATGGCTACACCTTC. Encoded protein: CASSLHHSGVGRNYGYTF.

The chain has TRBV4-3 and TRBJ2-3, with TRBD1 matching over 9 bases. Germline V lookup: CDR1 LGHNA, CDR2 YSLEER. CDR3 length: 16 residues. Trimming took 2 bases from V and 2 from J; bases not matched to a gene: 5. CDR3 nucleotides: TGCGCCAGCAGCCAACACCGGGACAGGGTCACAGATACGCAGTATTTT. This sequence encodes CASSQHRDRVTDTQYF.

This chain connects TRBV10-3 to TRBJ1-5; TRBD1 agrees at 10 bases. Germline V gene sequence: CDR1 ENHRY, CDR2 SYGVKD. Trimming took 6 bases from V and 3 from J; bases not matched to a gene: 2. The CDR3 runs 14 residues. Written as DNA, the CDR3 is TGTGCCATCAGAGGGACAGGGGACAATCAGCCCCAGCATTTT. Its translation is CAIRGTGDNQPQHF.

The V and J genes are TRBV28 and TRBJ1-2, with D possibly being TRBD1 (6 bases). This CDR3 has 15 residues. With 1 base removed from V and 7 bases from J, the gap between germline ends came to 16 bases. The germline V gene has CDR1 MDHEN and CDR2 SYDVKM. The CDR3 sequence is CASSLSGGGRSGYTF. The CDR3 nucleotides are TGTGCCAGCAGTTTATCGGGGGGCGGTAGAAGTGGCTACACCTTC.

The CDR3 DNA is TGTGCCAGCAGCTCGACCACGGGAGGGAGGGACGAGCAGTACTTC. Translation gives CASSSTTGGRDEQYF. The chain employs TRBV11-2 and TRBJ2-7; 8 bases match TRBD2. Trimming removed 4 bases from V and 5 bases from J; junction bases left unmatched: 10. CDR1 is SGHAT, CDR2 FQNNGV, per germline. This CDR3 spans 15 amino acids.

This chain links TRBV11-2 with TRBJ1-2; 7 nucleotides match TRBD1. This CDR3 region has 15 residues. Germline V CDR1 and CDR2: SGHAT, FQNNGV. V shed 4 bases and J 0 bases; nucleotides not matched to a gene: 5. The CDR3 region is CASSCRQGSNYGYTF. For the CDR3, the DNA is TGTGCCAGCAGCTGTAGACAGGGATCTAACTATGGCTACACCTTC. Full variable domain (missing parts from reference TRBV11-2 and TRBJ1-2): EAGVAQSPRYKIIEKRQSVAFWCNPISGHATLYWYQQILGQGPKLLIQFQNNGVVDDSQLPKDRFSAERLKGVDSTLKIQPAKLEDSAVYLCASSCRQGSNYGYTFGSGTRLTVV.

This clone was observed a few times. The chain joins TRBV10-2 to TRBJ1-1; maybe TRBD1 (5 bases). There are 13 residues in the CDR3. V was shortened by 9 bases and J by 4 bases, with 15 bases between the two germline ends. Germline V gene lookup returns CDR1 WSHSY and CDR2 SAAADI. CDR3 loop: CASLGRRGTEAFF. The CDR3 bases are TGCGCCAGTCTTGGAAGAAGGGGCACTGAAGCTTTCTTT.

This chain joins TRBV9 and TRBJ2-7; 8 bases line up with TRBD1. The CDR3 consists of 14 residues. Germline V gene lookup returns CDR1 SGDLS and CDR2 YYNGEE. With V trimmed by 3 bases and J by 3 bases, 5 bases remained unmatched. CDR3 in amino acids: CASSARQGFYEQYF. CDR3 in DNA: TGTGCCAGCAGCGCGCGACAGGGGTTCTACGAGCAGTACTTC.

The CDR3 bases are TGTGCCAGCAGCTTAGCTGCAGGGGGCGGTGAAAAACTGTTTTTT. Amino acids: CASSLAAGGGEKLFF. The V gene is TRBV7-2, the J gene TRBJ1-4, with TRBD1 identical over 8 bases. The V gene end was trimmed by 0 bases and the J gene end by 7 bases; junction bases not matched to a gene: 4. CDR3 length equals 15 residues. The V gene's germline CDR1 is SGHTA and CDR2 FQGNSA.

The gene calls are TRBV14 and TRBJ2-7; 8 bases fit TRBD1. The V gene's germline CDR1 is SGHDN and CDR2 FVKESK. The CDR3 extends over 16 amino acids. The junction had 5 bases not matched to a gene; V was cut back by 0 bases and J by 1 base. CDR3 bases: TGTGCCAGCAGCCAAGATCGACAGGGGCCATCCTACGAGCAGTACTTC. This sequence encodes CASSQDRQGPSYEQYF.

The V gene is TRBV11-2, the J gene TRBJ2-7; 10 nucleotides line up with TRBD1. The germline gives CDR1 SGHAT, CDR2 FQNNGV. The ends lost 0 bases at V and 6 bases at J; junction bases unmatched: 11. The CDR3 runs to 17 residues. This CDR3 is CASSLDRRDRGLGEQYF. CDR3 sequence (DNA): TGTGCCAGCAGCTTAGATCGGAGAGACAGGGGGCTTGGCGAGCAGTACTTC.

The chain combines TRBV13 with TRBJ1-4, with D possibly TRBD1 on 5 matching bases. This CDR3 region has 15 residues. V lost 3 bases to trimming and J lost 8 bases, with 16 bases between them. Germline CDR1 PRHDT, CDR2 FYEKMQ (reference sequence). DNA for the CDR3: TGTGCCAGCAGCTTGGGGCGGGGTCTAGGGGAAAAACTGTTTTTT. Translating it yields CASSLGRGLGEKLFF.

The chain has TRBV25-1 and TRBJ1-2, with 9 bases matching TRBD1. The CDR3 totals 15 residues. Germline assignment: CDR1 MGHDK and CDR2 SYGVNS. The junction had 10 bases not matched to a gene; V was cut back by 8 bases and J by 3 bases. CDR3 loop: CASGITGGEDYGYTF. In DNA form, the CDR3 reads TGTGCCAGCGGTATAACAGGGGGCGAGGACTATGGCTACACCTTC.

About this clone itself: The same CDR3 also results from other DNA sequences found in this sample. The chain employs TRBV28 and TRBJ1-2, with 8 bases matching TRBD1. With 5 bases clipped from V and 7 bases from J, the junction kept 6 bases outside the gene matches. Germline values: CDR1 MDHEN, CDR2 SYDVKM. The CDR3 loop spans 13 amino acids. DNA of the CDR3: TGTGCCAGCAGTCCCAGGGGGCTGGGTGGCTACACCTTC. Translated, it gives CASSPRGLGGYTF.

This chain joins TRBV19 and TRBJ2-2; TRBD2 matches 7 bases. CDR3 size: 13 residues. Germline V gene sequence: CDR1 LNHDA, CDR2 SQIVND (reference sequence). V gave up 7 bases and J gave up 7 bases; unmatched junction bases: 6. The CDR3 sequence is CASIPGGGGELFF. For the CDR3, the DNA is TGTGCCAGTATCCCGGGGGGAGGCGGGGAGCTGTTTTTT.

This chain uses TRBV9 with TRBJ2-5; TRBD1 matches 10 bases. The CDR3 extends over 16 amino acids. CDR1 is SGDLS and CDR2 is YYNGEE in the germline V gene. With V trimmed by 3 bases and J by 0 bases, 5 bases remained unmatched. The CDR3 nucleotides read TGTGCCAGCAGCGCTAGACAGGGGGCGTACCAAGAGACCCAGTACTTC. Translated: CASSARQGAYQETQYF.

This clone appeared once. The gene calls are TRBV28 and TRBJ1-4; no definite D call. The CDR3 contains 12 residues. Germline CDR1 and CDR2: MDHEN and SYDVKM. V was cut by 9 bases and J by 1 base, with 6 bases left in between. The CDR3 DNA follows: TGTGCCAGTGGCAGAACTAATGAAAAACTGTTTTTT. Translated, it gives CASGRTNEKLFF.

The CDR3 sequence: CASSPVGGNQPQHF. CDR3 bases: TGTGCCAGCTCACCAGTGGGGGGGAATCAGCCCCAGCATTTT. This chain joins TRBV18 and TRBJ1-5; D might be TRBD1 (5 bases). The CDR3 is made up of 14 amino acids. The germline V gene has CDR1 KGHSH and CDR2 LQKENI. Trimming left V 2 bases short and J 4 bases short, with 9 bases between.

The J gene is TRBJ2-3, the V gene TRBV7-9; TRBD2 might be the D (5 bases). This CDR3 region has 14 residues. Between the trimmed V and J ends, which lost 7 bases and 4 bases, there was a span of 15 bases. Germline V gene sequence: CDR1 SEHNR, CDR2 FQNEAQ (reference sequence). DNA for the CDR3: TGTGCCAGCATCCATCCCGGGGTTGCAGATACGCAGTATTTT. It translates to CASIHPGVADTQYF.